This T cell receptor beta chain is drawn from a study of blood T cell repertoires in COVID-19. Turning to the study itself: The United States, Italy and Spain were the sources of the acute and convalescent COVID-19 samples. Sample material is recorded as cDNA or gDNA derived from T cells, B-cell-depleted T cells, or PBMCs.

V was pared by 2 bases and J by 4 bases, with 9 bases between. The CDR3 sequence is 14 residues long. Looked up from germline, CDR1 is SGHNT and CDR2 is YYREEE (reference sequence). Source study methods: The assay estimated nucleated cells by amplifying reference gene primers. TCRdb's copy holds only in-frame clones and misses some; the assay was immunoSEQ multiplex PCR. For V, J and clone size, that table is used; D and trimming come from the DNA. The table lists about 120,000 clones, around 79% of them singletons. The sequencing input was peripheral blood. The TCR was taken from a middle-aged man with acute or convalescent COVID-19. The rearrangement uses TRBV5-4 and TRBJ2-2; D gene unclear. The chain's CDR3 is CASSLRGFTGELFF. For the CDR3, the DNA is TGTGCCAGCAGCTTAAGAGGTTTCACCGGGGAGCTGTTTTTT.